A selection of T cell receptor beta chains follows, all from one sample in a study of cytotoxic CD8 clonotypes in ibrutinib-treated CLL. Libraries were prepared by immunoSEQ multiplex PCR; TCRdb keeps only in-frame clonotypes and omits some of them. The sample lists some 200,000 clones, around 70% occurring once. The sample was PBMCs, taken after 24 months of ibrutinib treatment. These TCRs come from a human donor with chronic lymphocytic leukemia. Each CDR3 is given with its conserved first and last residue. The D gene is left open where the match is weak. For some rows the clone size is stated as once, few or many, or as a class when expanded; others skip it.

cdr3_nt cdr3_aa v_call clone_size j_call d_call
TGTGCCAGCAGTCCGACAGGGTTAAACACCATATATTTT CASSPTGLNTIYF TRBV6-5 . TRBJ1-3 TRBD1
TGTGCCAGCAGCTTAGTCGACAGGGGGCGCAGAGAGACCCAGTACTTC CASSLVDRGRRETQYF TRBV7-2 . TRBJ2-5 TRBD1
TGTGCCAGCAGTTTGGACAGCAACACCGGGGAGCTGTTTTTT CASSLDSNTGELFF TRBV28 . TRBJ2-2 .
TGTGCCAGCAGTCGAGTAGCGGGGGGGAGTTTTGATACGCAGTATTTT CASSRVAGGSFDTQYF TRBV28 . TRBJ2-3 TRBD2
TGTGCCAGCAGCTTGGAACTAGCGGGCCCACAAGAGACCCAGTACTTC CASSLELAGPQETQYF TRBV5-6 . TRBJ2-5 TRBD2
TGCGCCAGCAGCTTGGACACACAGGGGGGAGCCTACGAGCAGTACTTC CASSLDTQGGAYEQYF TRBV5-1 . TRBJ2-7 TRBD1
TGCGCCAGCAGCTCAGGACTAGCGACTAATGAGCAGTTCTTC CASSSGLATNEQFF TRBV5-1 . TRBJ2-1 TRBD2
TGTGCCAGCAACACGGCTAGCGGAAACTACGAGCAGTACTTC CASNTASGNYEQYF TRBV7-9 . TRBJ2-7 TRBD2
TGTGCCAGCAGGGACGGACAGGGGAAACTGTTTTTT CASRDGQGKLFF TRBV6-1 . TRBJ1-4 TRBD1
TGTGCCAGCATCCCACCGGGACAGGGTTCGACAGATACGCAGTATTTT CASIPPGQGSTDTQYF TRBV28 . TRBJ2-3 TRBD1
TGCGCCAGCAGCCAGCAGGGGAAGGGATACACTGAAGCTTTCTTT CASSQQGKGYTEAFF TRBV4-3 . TRBJ1-1 .
TGCGCCAGCAGCCCTCACAGGGGGCTTCTTAATGAGCAGTTCTTC CASSPHRGLLNEQFF TRBV4-3 . TRBJ2-1 TRBD1
TGCAGTGACAGGGGGGATTACGAGCAGTACTTC CSDRGDYEQYF TRBV20-1 few TRBJ2-7 TRBD1
TGTGCCAGTAGTATCGTCGGCGGGAGTGGGTACAATGAGCAGTTCTTC CASSIVGGSGYNEQFF TRBV19 . TRBJ2-1 TRBD2
TGTGCTAGCAGCTCCCGAGCTCCGGGACTAGCGGGAGGCCCCGACAATGAGCAGTTCTTC CASSSRAPGLAGGPDNEQFF TRBV7-7 . TRBJ2-1 TRBD2
TGTGCCAGCAGTGAGCACCCGAAGGGGGTAGCTTTCTTT CASSEHPKGVAFF TRBV2 . TRBJ1-1 .
TGTGCCAGCAGATGGGTCGGGGAGCAGTACTTC CASRWVGEQYF TRBV28 . TRBJ2-7 .
TGTGCCAGCAGTCCCTGGTACCTATGGGGGGGCGGAGTGGAGACCCAGTACTTC CASSPWYLWGGGVETQYF TRBV28 . TRBJ2-5 .
TGTGCCAGCAGTGCCTCCGGGACTGTATTTGAGCAGTACTTC CASSASGTVFEQYF TRBV6-1 few TRBJ2-7 .
TGTGCCAGCAGCCAAGGAGTTAACACTGAAGCTTTCTTT CASSQGVNTEAFF TRBV14 few TRBJ1-1 .
TGTGCCAGCAGTGAGGACAGGGGGGACACTGAAGCTTTCTTT CASSEDRGDTEAFF TRBV6-5 . TRBJ1-1 TRBD1
TGTGCCAGCAAGAGGGAAGCTGCCTACGAGCAGTACTTC CASKREAAYEQYF TRBV6-5 once TRBJ2-7 .
TGCGCCAGCAGCCCCGGGACCGAGACCTACGAGCAGTACTTC CASSPGTETYEQYF TRBV4-1 . TRBJ2-7 .
TGTGCCAGCAGGCGCGGGGGGGGAGAGACCCAGTACTTC CASRRGGGETQYF TRBV6-5 . TRBJ2-5 TRBD2
TGTGCCTGGAGTACGGGTTGGTCTGGAAACACCATATATTTT CAWSTGWSGNTIYF TRBV30 . TRBJ1-3 .
TGTGCCAGCAGCTTAGTTACGATGGCCTACAATGAGCAGTTCTTC CASSLVTMAYNEQFF TRBV5-6 few TRBJ2-1 .
TGTGCCAGCAAGCCCCCGTCGACTGAAGCTTTCTTT CASKPPSTEAFF TRBV28 . TRBJ1-1 .
TGCGCCAGCAGCCAGGACTGGACTAGCGGGAGTTACGAGCAGTACTTC CASSQDWTSGSYEQYF TRBV4-1 . TRBJ2-7 TRBD2
TGTGCCAGCAGCTTAGATTGGGTCGGGACTAGCGTATCAGATACGCAGTATTTT CASSLDWVGTSVSDTQYF TRBV7-6 few TRBJ2-3 TRBD2
TGTGCCAGCAGCCCGTTTACAGGGGGGGAGACCCAGTACTTC CASSPFTGGETQYF TRBV7-3 . TRBJ2-5 TRBD1
TGTGCCTGGAGTCGTGGACAGGGGGCCTCGGGTAACTATGGCTACACCTTC CAWSRGQGASGNYGYTF TRBV30 . TRBJ1-2 TRBD1
TGTGCCAGCAGCCATGTCCGGACAGGGACTAATGAAAAACTGTTTTTT CASSHVRTGTNEKLFF TRBV5-4 . TRBJ1-4 TRBD1
TGTGCCAGCAGCTTAGTTACTAGCGGGAATGTGGAGGAGACCCAGTACTTC CASSLVTSGNVEETQYF TRBV7-2 . TRBJ2-5 TRBD2
TGTGCCAGCAGTCCCCCCGACGGAAACACCATATATTTT CASSPPDGNTIYF TRBV6-5 . TRBJ1-3 .
TGTGCCACCAGCAGAGATCCTAGCGGGAGAAGCACAGATACGCAGTATTTT CATSRDPSGRSTDTQYF TRBV15 . TRBJ2-3 TRBD2